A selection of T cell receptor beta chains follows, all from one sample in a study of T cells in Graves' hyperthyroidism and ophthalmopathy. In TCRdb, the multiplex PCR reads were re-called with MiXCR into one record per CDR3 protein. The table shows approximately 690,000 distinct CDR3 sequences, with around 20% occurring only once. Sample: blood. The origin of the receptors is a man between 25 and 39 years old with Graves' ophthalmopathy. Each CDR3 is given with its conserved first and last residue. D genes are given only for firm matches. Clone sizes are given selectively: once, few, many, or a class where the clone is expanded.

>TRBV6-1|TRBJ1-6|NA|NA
CASGGQYYNSPLHF
TGTGCCAGTGGCGGGCAATACTATAATTCACCCCTCCACTTT
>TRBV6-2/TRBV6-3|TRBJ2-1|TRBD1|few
CASSYGQANEQFF
TGTGCCAGCAGTTACGGACAGGCCAATGAGCAGTTCTTC
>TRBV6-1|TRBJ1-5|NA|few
CASGSGDQPQHF
TGTGCCAGCGGTTCAGGGGATCAGCCCCAGCATTTT
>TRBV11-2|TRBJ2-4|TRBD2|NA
CASSQVWTSGRGLAKNIQYF
TGTGCCAGCAGCCAAGTTTGGACTAGCGGGAGGGGGCTCGCCAAAAACATTCAGTACTTC
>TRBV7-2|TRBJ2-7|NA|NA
CASSENRLYEQYF
TGTGCCAGCAGCGAAAACCGGCTCTACGAGCAGTACTTC
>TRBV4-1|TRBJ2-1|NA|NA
CASSQIVASSYNEQFF
TGCGCCAGCAGCCAAATCGTGGCCTCCTCCTACAATGAGCAGTTCTTC
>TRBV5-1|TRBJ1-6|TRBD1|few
CASSLSGTGPSSYNSPLHF
TGCGCCAGCAGCTTGTCCGGGACAGGGCCTAGCTCCTATAATTCACCCCTCCACTTT
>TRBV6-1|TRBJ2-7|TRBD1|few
CASAWTGSYEQYF
TGTGCCAGCGCATGGACAGGGTCCTACGAGCAGTACTTC
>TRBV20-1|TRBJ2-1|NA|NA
CSARWRGLMGFINEQFF
TGCAGTGCTAGGTGGCGGGGGCTTATGGGGTTTATCAATGAGCAGTTCTTC
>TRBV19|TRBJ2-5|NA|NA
CASSNPERAGKETQYF
TGTGCCAGTAGCAACCCTGAACGGGCGGGCAAAGAGACCCAGTACTTC